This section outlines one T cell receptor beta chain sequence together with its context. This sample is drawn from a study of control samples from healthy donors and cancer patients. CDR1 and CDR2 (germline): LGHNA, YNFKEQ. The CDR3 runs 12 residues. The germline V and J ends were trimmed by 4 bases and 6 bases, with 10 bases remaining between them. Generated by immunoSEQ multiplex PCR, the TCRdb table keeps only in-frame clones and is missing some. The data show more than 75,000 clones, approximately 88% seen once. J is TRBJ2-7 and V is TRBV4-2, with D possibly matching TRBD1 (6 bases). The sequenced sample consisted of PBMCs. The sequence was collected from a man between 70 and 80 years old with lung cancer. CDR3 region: CASSPRRGEQYF. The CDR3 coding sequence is TGTGCCAGCAGCCCCCGCAGGGGCGAGCAGTACTTC.